This TCR beta chain comes out of a study of T-cell reconstitution after alpha-beta-depleted transplantation in children. The TCRbeta library incorporated unique molecular identifiers. TCRdb redid the calling of the PCR reads with MiXCR, one entry per CDR3 protein. The table lists under 850,000 distinct CDR3 sequences, roughly 13% of them singletons, with roughly 0.84% in the top ten. Study-level findings and limits: In patients about two months after transplant, alpha-beta T cells reportedly arose from several hundred expanded graft clones.

The table lists this clonotype with many counts. Its antigen is still unknown. The CDR3 extends over 14 amino acids. V gave up 2 bases and J gave up 7 bases, with 15 bases separating them. Germline V gene data show CDR1 as SGHRS and CDR2 as YFSETQ. The origin of this receptor is a girl under 10 years old with congenital amegakaryocytic thrombocytopenia, due to receive a stem cell transplant. This chain joins TRBV5-1 and TRBJ1-1; D unresolved. Material: PBMCs, obtained before TCRalphabeta/CD19-depleted stem cell transplant. This chain's CDR3 is CASSFDPLAGEAFF. Here the CDR3 DNA reads TGCGCCAGCAGCTTTGACCCCCTGGCAGGTGAAGCTTTCTTT.